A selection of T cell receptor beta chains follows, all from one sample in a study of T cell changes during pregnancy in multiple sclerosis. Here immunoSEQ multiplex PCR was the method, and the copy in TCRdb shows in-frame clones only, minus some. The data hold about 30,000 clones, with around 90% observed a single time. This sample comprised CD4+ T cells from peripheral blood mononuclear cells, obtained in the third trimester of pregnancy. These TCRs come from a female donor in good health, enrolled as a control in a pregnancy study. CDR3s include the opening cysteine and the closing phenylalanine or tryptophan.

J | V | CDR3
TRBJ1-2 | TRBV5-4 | CASSPDRRPYGYTF
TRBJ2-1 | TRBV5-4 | CASSSVLAGGYNEQFF
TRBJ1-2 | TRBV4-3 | CASSQDYRGYYGYTF
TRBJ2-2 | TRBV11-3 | CASSPRLAGMGELFF
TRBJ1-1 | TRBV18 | CASSQTQGPFPSPFMNTEAFF
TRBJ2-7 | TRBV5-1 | CASSSIAGQGTYEQYF
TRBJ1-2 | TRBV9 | CASSPDQGLYGYTF
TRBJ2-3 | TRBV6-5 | CASNLLAASTDTQYF
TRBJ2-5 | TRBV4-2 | CASSQGGSYQETQYF
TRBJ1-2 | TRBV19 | CASSREGGVYGYTF
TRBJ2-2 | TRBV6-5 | CASSLTGGVLPGELFF
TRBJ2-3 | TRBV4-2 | CASSPSTSGGTDTQYF
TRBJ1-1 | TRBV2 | CASSGQMNTEAFF
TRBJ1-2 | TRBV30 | CAWSLGENYGYTF
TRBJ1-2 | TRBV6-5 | CASKTRQGYGYTF
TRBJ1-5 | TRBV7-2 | CASSLGVPSLISNQPQHF
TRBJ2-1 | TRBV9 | CASSPSGLINEQFF
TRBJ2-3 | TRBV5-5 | CASSQEARGRGTDTQYF
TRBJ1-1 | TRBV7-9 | CASSPLGDMGPEAFF
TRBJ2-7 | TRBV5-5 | CASSLGAGQGTYEQYF
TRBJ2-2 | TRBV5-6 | CASSLAGGSTGELFF
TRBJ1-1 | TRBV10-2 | CASSFEGNTEAFF
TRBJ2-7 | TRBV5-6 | CASSLVGGPHYEQYF
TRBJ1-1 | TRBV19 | CASSTRDSRPEAFF
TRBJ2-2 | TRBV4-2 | CASSQESREYTGELFF